This entry describes one T cell receptor beta chain. Antigen: not known. The CDR3 is 18 residues long. Germline CDR1 SGDLS, CDR2 YYNGEE. Germline trimming cut 2 bases from V and 0 bases from J; bases unmatched to any gene: 8. These data belong to a study of T cells after posttransplantation cyclophosphamide. Assay: immunoSEQ multiplex PCR; the TCRdb copy retains only in-frame clones and omits some. This table holds roughly 30,000 clones, over 80% found once. Cells defined as naive were viable CD3+CD4+ or CD3+CD8+ and CCR7+CD45RA+CD45RO-CD95-CD27+CD28+. Overall study findings and caveats: Tissue-infiltrating T cells from skin or gut overlapped little with blood T cells. Recipient CMV seropositivity and CMV reactivation strongly tracked TRB clonality. Later post-transplant blood repertoires were often dominated by donor CD8+ memory clones.

The specimen was naive CD4+ T cells sorted from PBMCs. The chain employs TRBV9 and TRBJ1-6; TRBD1 matches 7 bases. The TCR sequence derives from a woman aged 60-75 years in good health, CMV-negative, and a related stem cell transplant donor. The CDR3 here is CASSVRDSHVSYNSPLHF. CDR3 DNA: TGTGCCAGCAGCGTCCGGGACAGTCACGTCTCCTATAATTCACCCCTCCACTTT.